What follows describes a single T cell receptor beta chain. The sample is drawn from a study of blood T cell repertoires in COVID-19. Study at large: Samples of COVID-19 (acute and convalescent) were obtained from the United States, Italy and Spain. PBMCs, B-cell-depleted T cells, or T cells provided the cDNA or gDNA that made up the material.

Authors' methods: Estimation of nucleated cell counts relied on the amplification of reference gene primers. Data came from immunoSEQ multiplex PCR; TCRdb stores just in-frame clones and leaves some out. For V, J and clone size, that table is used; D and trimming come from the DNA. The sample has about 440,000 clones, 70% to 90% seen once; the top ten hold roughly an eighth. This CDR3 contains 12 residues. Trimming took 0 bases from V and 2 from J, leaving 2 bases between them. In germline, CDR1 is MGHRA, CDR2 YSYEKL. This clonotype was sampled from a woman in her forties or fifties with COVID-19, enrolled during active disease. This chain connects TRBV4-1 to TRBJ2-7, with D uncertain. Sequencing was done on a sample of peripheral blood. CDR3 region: CASSQDTYEQYF. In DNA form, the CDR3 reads TGCGCCAGCAGCCAAGACACCTACGAGCAGTACTTC.